The rows below give T cell receptor beta chains drawn from one sample of a study of identifying expanded T cells in peripheral blood. Repertoires were generated with immunoSEQ multiplex PCR, while TCRdb's copy carries only in-frame clones and drops some. The sample has approximately 130,000 clones, approximately 84% seen once. Input material: blood. The receptor source for this set is a person between 18 and 69 years old in good health. Each CDR3 is given without its conserved first and last residue.

v_call cdr3_aa
TRBV5-4 ASSLQNTEAF
TRBV19 ASRTTETGAQPQH
TRBV10-3 AISAVSNYGYT
TRBV7-9 ASSLGTGYEQY
TRBV6-6 ASSFPVQGAGGYT
TRBV11-2 ASSFAYEQY
TRBV7-3 ASSLEGMTWNEQF
TRBV19 ASSRRGMGQNSGNTIY
TRBV6-6 ASSYSIGNGYT
TRBV4-1 ASSQDFASGTTDTQY
TRBV4-1 ASSQDPIRGTGGNYGYT
TRBV16 ASSPPWGVSTNEKLF
TRBV11-3 ASSQGVGNYGYT
TRBV7-2 ASSWGSGANVLT
TRBV7-2 ASSPQRGPGNEQF
TRBV5-6 ASSPARQETQY
TRBV5-4 ASSRQGTGELF
TRBV9 ASSVEPEQNTEAF
TRBV7-2 ASSWGVEAF
TRBV10-3 AISERADTDTQY
TRBV30 AWSVSRAQPQH
TRBV4-3 ASSQDGTSGNNEQF
TRBV11-2 ASRTLTGQTQY
TRBV2 ASSGPISEESYEQY
TRBV19 ASLRNTEAF
TRBV7-7 ASSFSDKPGNTIY
TRBV10-2 ASSEGQNGNTIY
TRBV19 ASRPRLRDRVIGNTIY
TRBV7-8 ASSLPREETQY